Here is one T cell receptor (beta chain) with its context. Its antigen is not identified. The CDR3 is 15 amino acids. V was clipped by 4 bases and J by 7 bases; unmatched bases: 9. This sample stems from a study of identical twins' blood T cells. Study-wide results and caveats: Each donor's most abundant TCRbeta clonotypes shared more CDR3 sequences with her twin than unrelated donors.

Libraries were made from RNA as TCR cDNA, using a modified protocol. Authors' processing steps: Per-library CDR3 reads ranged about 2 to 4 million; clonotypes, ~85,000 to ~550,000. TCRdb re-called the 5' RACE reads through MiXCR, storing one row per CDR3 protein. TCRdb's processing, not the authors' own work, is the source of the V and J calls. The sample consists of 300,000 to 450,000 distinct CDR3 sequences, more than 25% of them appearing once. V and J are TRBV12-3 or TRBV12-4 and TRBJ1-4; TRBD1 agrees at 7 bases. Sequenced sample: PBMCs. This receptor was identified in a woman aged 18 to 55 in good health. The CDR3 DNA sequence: TGTGCCAGCAGTTCTCCGGGACAGCACGGTGAAAAACTGTTTTTT. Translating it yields CASSSPGQHGEKLFF.